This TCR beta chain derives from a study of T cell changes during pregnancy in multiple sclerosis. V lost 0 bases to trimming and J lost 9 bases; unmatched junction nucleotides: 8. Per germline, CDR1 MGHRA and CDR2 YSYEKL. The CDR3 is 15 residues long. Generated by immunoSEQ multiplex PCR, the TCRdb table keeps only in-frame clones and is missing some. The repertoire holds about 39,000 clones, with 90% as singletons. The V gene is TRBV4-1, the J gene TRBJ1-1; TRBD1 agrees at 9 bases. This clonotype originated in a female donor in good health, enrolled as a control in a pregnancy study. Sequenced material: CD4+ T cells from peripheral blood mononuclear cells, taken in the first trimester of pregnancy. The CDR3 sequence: CASSQDPGQGVKAFF. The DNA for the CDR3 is TGCGCCAGCAGCCAAGATCCGGGACAGGGAGTCAAAGCTTTCTTT.